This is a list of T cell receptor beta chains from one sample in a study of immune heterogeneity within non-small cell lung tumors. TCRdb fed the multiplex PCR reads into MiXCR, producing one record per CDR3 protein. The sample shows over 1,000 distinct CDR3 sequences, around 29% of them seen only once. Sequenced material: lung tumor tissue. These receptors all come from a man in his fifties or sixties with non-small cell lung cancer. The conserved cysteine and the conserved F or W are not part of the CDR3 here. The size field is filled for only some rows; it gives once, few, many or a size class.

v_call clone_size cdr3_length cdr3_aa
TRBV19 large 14 ASRPSGRNRVDEQF
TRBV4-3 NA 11 ASSPAPDEKLF
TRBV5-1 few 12 ASSFKGQNTEAF
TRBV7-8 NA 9 ASSPGYEQY
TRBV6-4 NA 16 HNVPAVTPHSTWETQY
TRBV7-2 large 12 ASSLAAGANEQY
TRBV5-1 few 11 ASSFSYQETQY
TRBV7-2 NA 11 ASSLMRWDEQF
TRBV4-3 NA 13 ASSQVRDTVRIQY
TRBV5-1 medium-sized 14 ASSLVGGAQNSPLH
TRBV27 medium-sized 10 ASSPSSYEQY
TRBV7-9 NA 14 ASSPRGAPIYNEQF
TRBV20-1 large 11 SAQLASTDTQY
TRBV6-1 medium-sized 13 ASSEEWGMGGELF
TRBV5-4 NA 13 ASSNNRGLNEKLF
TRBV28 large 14 ASSLVAGARGTEAF
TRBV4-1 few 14 ASSQNLLAGGLKEF
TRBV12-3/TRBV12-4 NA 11 ASSQGGVGLQF
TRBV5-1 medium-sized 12 ASSLGWDTGELF
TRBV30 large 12 ACLDRAKAGELF
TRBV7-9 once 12 ASSTWEGARGYT
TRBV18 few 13 ASSPARGGNTEAF
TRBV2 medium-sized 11 ASGQGATGELF
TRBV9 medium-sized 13 ASSPRQGGIHGYT
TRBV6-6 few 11 ASSYSPSYEQY
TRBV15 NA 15 ATSRLQDYLAKNIQY
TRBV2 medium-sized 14 ASSLVASGTKNIQY
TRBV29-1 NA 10 SVDTINYGYT
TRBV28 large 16 ASSLMNPREDLNTEAF
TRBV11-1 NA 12 ASRGLLNTGELF
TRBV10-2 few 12 ASRQRRVTYEQY
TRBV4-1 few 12 ASSQVGRTDTQY
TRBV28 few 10 ASSLYKETQY
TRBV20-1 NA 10 SAIEGIYGYT
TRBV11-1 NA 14 ASSPTLAGPVDTQY
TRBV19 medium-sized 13 ASSIGGGVTDTQY
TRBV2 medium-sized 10 ASSADSYEQY
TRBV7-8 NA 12 ASSPQAGAGGYT
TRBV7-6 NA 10 ASSDDIHEQY